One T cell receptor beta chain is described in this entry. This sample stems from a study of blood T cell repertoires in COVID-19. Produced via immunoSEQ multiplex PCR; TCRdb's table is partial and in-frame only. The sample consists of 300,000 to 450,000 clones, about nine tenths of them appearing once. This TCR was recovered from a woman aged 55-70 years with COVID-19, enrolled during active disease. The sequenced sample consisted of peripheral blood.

The CDR3 sequence is CSASKPGVGTEAFF. In DNA, the CDR3 is TGCAGTGCTAGTAAGCCAGGGGTGGGTACTGAAGCTTTCTTT. The chain recombines TRBV20-1 with TRBJ1-1, with TRBD1 as a possible D gene (6 bases). The CDR3 sequence is 14 residues long. The V end lost 3 bases, the J end lost 5 bases, and 16 bases lay between the germline ends. Germline V lookup: CDR1 DFQATT, CDR2 SNEGSKA (reference sequence).